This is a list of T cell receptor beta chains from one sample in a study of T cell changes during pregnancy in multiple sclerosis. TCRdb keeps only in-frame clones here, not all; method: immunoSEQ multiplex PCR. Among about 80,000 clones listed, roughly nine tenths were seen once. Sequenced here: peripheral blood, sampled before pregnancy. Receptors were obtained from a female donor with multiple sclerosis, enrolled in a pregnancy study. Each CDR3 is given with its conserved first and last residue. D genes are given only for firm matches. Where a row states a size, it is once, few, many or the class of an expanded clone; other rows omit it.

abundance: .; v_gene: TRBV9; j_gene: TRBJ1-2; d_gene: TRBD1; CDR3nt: TGTGCCAGCAGCGTAGAAACAGGGGTTGGCTACACCTTC; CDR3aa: CASSVETGVGYTF
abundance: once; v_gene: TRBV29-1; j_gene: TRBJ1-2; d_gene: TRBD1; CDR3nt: TGCAGCGTTGATCTACAGGGGGCCAATGGCTACACCTTC; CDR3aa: CSVDLQGANGYTF
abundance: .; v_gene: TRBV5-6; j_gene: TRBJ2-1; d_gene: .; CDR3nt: TGTGCCAGCAGCTTGGCCTTAATTCGGGGAGAGCAGTTCTTC; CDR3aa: CASSLALIRGEQFF
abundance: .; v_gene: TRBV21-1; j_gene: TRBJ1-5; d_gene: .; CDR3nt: TGTGCCAGCAGCAAGGGGGGAAGAATGGGCAATCAGCCCCAGCATTTT; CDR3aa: CASSKGGRMGNQPQHF
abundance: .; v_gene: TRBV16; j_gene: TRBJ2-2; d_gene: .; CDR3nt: TGTGCCAGCAGCCAAGACTACCGGGAGCTGTTTTTT; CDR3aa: CASSQDYRELFF
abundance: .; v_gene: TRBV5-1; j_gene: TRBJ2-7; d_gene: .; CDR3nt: TGCGCCAGCAGCTTGGACAGGCCGACAAACTACGAGCAGTACTTC; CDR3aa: CASSLDRPTNYEQYF
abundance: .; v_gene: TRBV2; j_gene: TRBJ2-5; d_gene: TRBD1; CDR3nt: TGTGCCAGCAGTAATCTCGGACAGGGGGAAGAGACCCAGTACTTC; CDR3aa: CASSNLGQGEETQYF
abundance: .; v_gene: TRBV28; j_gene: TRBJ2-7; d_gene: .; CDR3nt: TGTGCCAGCAGTTTATACGTAGACTACGAGCAGTACTTC; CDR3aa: CASSLYVDYEQYF
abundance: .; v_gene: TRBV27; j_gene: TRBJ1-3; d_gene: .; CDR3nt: TGTGCCAGCCCGGGGGTTTTTTACTCTGGAAACACCATATATTTT; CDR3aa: CASPGVFYSGNTIYF
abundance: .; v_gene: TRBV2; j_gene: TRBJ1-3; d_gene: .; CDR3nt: TGTGCCAGCAGCTATTCAGGGTCCTCTGGAAACACCATATATTTT; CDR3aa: CASSYSGSSGNTIYF
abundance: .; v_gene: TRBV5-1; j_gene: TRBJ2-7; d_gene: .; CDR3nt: TGCGCCAGCAGCTTGGTTCCGACAGGACTTTCCTACGAGCAGTACTTC; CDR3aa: CASSLVPTGLSYEQYF
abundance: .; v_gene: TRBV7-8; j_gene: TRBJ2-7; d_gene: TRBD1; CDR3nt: TGTGCCAGCAGCTTAGGAACGCCAGGGGGCTACGAGCAGTACTTC; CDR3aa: CASSLGTPGGYEQYF
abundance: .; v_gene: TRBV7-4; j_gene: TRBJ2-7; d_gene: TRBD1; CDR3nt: TGTGCCAGCAGCTACCTGGCCGAGACAGGGGCCGGGGACGAGCAGTACTTC; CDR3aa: CASSYLAETGAGDEQYF
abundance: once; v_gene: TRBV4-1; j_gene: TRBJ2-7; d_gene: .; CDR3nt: TGCGCCAGCAGCCAAGCAGCGGCCTCCTACGAGCAGTACTTC; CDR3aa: CASSQAAASYEQYF
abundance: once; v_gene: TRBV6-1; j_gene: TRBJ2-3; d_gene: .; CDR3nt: TGTGCCAGCAGTGAGTCACAGTATTTT; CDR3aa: CASSESQYF
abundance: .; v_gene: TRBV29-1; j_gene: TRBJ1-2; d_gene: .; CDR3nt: TGCAGCGTTTTATCAGGGAAAGTGGATGATGGCTACACCTTC; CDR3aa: CSVLSGKVDDGYTF
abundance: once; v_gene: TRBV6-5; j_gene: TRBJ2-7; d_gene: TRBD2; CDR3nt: TGTGCCAGCAGCTGGACTAGCGGTTCCTACGAGCAGTACTTC; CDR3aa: CASSWTSGSYEQYF
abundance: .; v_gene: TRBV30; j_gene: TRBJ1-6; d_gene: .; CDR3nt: TGTGCCTGGAGTGAGGCAGGGCTCCTCCACTTT; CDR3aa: CAWSEAGLLHF
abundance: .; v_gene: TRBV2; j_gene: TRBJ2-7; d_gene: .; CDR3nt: TGTGCCAGCAATTACCTAGGCCTCGAGCAGTACTTC; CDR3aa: CASNYLGLEQYF
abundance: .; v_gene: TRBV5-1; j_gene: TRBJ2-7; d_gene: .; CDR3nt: TGCGCCAGCAGGGCAGCGAGCTCCTACGAGCAGTACTTC; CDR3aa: CASRAASSYEQYF
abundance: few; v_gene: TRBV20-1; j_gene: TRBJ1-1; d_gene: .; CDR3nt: TGCAGTGCTAGTTTCCTGGAAGCTTTCTTT; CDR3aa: CSASFLEAFF
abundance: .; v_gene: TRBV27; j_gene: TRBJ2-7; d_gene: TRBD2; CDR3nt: TGTGCCAGCAGTTTGTTTAGCGGGGTGGGATACGAGCAGTACTTC; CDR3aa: CASSLFSGVGYEQYF
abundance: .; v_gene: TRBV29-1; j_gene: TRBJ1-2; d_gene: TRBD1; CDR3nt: TGCAGCGTAACGACAGGGGGCTATGGCTACACCTTC; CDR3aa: CSVTTGGYGYTF
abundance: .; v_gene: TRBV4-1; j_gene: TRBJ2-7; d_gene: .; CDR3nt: TGCGCCAGCAGCCAAGATCTACAGGGTCCGTCCTCCTACGAGCAGTACTTC; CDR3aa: CASSQDLQGPSSYEQYF
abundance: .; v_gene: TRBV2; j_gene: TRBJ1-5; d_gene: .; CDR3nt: TGTGCCAGCAGTCCGTCCTACAGGGCCCAGCCCCAGCATTTT; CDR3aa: CASSPSYRAQPQHF
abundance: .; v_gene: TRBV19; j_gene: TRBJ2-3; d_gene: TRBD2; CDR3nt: TGTGCCAGTAGTATACCGCGGGAGGCCCCTTCTAGCACAGATACGCAGTATTTT; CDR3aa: CASSIPREAPSSTDTQYF
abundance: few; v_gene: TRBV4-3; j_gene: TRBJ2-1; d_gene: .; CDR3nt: TGCGCCAGCAGCCAAGAGGGGGGACGGCTGGCATACAATGAGCAGTTCTTC; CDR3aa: CASSQEGGRLAYNEQFF
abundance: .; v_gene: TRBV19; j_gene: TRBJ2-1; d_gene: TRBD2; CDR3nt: TGTGCCAGTAGTTATGGGACTAGCGGGAGGGTGGCGCGCGAGCAGTTCTTC; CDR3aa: CASSYGTSGRVAREQFF
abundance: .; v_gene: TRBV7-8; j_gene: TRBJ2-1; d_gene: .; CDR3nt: TGTGCCAGCAGCCCCCGGGGGAGCTCCTACAATGAGCAGTTCTTC; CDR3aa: CASSPRGSSYNEQFF
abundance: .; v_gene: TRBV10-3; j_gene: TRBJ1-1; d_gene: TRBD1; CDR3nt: TGTGCCGCGGGACAGTTAAACACTGAAGCTTTCTTT; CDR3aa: CAAGQLNTEAFF
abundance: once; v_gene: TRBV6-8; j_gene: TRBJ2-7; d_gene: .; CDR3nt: TGTGCCAGCAGTTCCAGGGGTTCGAATCACTACGAGCAGTACTTC; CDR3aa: CASSSRGSNHYEQYF
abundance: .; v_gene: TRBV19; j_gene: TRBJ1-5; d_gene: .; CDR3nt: TGTGCCAGTAGGGGGGGGCGCAGTGTGTATCAGCCCCAGCATTTT; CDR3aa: CASRGGRSVYQPQHF
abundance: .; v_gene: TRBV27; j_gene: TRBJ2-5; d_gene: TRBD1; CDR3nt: TGTGCCAGCAGGAGGGGACAGAGGGAAGAGACCCAGTACTTC; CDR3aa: CASRRGQREETQYF
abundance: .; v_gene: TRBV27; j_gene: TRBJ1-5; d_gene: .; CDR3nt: TGTGCCAGCAGTAAGGGGAGCAATCAGCCCCAGCATTTT; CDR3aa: CASSKGSNQPQHF
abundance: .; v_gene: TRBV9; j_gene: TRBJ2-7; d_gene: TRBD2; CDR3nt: TGTGCCAGCAGCGTAGGGGTGACTAGCGGAACCTACGAGCAGTACTTC; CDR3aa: CASSVGVTSGTYEQYF
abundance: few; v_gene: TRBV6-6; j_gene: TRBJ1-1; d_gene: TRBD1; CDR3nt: TGTGCCAGCATCAGGGGGGTCACTGAAGCTTTCTTT; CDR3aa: CASIRGVTEAFF
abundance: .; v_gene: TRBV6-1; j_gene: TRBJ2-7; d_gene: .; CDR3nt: TGTGCCAGCAGTGGACAGGTTACCTCCTACGAGCAGTACTTC; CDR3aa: CASSGQVTSYEQYF
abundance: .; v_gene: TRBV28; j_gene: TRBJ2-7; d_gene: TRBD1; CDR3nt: TGTGCCAGCAGTCAAAACAGGGACAGGGGACACAATTGGTACTTC; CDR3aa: CASSQNRDRGHNWYF
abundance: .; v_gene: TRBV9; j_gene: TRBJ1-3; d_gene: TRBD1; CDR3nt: TGTGCCAGCAGCATTGGACAGGGGGCTTCAGGAAACACCATATATTTT; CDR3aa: CASSIGQGASGNTIYF
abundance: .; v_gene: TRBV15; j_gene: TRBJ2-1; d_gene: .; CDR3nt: TGTGCCACCAGCAGCTCGTACAATGAGCAGTTCTTC; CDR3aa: CATSSSYNEQFF